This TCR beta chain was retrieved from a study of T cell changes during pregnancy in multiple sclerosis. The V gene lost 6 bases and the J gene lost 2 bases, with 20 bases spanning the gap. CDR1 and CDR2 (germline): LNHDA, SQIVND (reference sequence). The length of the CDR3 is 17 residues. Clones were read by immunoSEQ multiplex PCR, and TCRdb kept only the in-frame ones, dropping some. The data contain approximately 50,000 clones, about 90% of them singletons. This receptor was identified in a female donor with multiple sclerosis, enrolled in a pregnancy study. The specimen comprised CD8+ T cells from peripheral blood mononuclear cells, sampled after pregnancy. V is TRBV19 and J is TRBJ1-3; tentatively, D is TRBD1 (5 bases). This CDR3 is CASSEWTAGGPGNTIYF. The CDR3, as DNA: TGTGCCAGTAGCGAGTGGACCGCCGGGGGTCCTGGAAACACCATATATTTT.